These 11 T cell receptor beta chains were sequenced from one sample in a study of blood T cell repertoires in COVID-19. Sequenced by immunoSEQ multiplex PCR; TCRdb stores in-frame clones only, minus some. The sample carries just over 80,000 clones, about four fifths recorded once. Sequences were obtained from peripheral blood. The receptors stem from a man older than 75 with acute or convalescent COVID-19.

The chain recombines TRBV24-1 with TRBJ1-1, with 7 bases aligning to TRBD1. V lost 7 bases, J lost 9 bases, and 7 bases stayed unmatched. Germline V gene data show CDR1 as KGHDR and CDR2 as SFDVKD. The CDR3 covers 12 residues. CDR3 sequence: CATSLMTGKAFF. CDR3 in DNA: TGTGCCACCAGCCTAATGACAGGGAAAGCTTTCTTT.

This chain links TRBV25-1 with TRBJ2-3, with D perhaps matching TRBD1 (6 bases). CDR1 MGHDK and CDR2 SYGVNS come from the germline V gene. V was trimmed by 2 bases and J by 5 bases, leaving 11 bases between them. CDR3 length: 14 residues. The CDR3 nucleotides read TGTGCCAGCAGTGAACTGGGGGCGAAAGATACGCAGTATTTT. Translation gives CASSELGAKDTQYF.

This chain joins TRBV11-1 and TRBJ2-1, with 7 bases that match TRBD2. Trimming at V came to 5 bases and at J to 10 bases, leaving 8 bases not matched to a gene. The length of the CDR3 is 13 residues. Germline-derived CDR1 and CDR2 are SGHAT and FQDESV (reference sequence). In nucleotides, the CDR3 is TGTGCCAGCAGCCTTATGCTAGCGGCCGAGCAGTTCTTC. It yields the protein CASSLMLAAEQFF.

The V call is TRBV7-2, the J call TRBJ1-1; D unclear. Germline lookup yields CDR1 SGHTA and CDR2 FQGNSA. V was shortened by 2 bases and J by 5 bases, with 9 bases between the two germline ends. The length of the CDR3 is 13 residues. The CDR3 reads CASSLSSLTEAFF. The CDR3 bases are TGTGCCAGCAGCTTAAGTTCACTTACTGAAGCTTTCTTT.

The J gene is TRBJ2-1, the V gene TRBV6-5; TRBD2 is a possible D gene (6 bases). The CDR3 consists of 11 residues. Germline V CDR1 and CDR2: MNHEY, SVGAGI. V lost 5 bases and J 14 bases, leaving 13 bases between the germline ends. CDR3 loop: CASSRLGEEFF. The CDR3 nucleotides read TGTGCCAGCAGTCGACTAGGAGAAGAGTTCTTC.

The chain uses TRBV4-2 and TRBJ2-1; a possible D gene is TRBD1 (6 bases). The CDR3 covers 14 residues. The germline CDR1 and CDR2 sequences are LGHNA and YNFKEQ. V was clipped by 8 bases and J by 0 bases, with 11 bases between them. CDR3 sequence: CASARDNSYNEQFF. CDR3 sequence (DNA): TGTGCCAGCGCTCGGGACAACTCCTACAATGAGCAGTTCTTC.

This chain links TRBV7-2 with TRBJ2-3; 7 bases match TRBD2. The CDR3 has 16 residues. From germline, CDR1 is SGHTA and CDR2 FQGNSA. J lost 0 bases, V lost 1 base, and 4 bases had no gene match. The CDR3 nucleotides are TGTGCCAGCAGCTTAGGGCTAGCGGCTAGCACAGATACGCAGTATTTT. Amino acid sequence: CASSLGLAASTDTQYF.

This clone appeared a few times. The chain uses TRBV7-2 and TRBJ1-1; 10 bases line up with TRBD1. The V gene end was trimmed by 7 bases and the J gene end by 4 bases; junction bases not matched to a gene: 6. CDR1 is SGHTA and CDR2 is FQGNSA in the germline V gene. The CDR3 contains 14 residues. The CDR3 is CASIIDRGRTEAFF. CDR3 nucleotide sequence: TGTGCCAGCATCATCGACAGGGGGCGCACTGAAGCTTTCTTT.

The CDR3 sequence: CASSPPPTGRREQFF. For the CDR3, the DNA is TGTGCCAGCAGTCCGCCCCCGACAGGGCGTCGGGAGCAGTTCTTC. This chain joins TRBV28 and TRBJ2-1; TRBD1 matches 7 bases. From germline, CDR1 is MDHEN and CDR2 SYDVKM. J gave up 10 bases and V 5 bases, and 14 bases lay outside the gene matches. This CDR3 region has 15 residues.

At least ten counts were recorded for this clone. V is TRBV6-5 and J is TRBJ2-7, with 7 bases fitting TRBD1. The V and J ends lost 3 bases and 4 bases, in that order; junction bases with no gene match: 3. The CDR3 is made up of 13 amino acids. The germline V gene encodes CDR1 MNHEY and CDR2 SVGAGI. The CDR3 coding sequence is TGTGCCAGCAGTTATAGGACAGGTTACGAGCAGTACTTC. Its translation: CASSYRTGYEQYF.

The gene calls are TRBV5-1 and TRBJ2-1; D possibly corresponds to TRBD2 (5 bases). In germline, CDR1 is SGHRS, CDR2 YFSETQ. Trimming took 4 bases from V and 0 from J, leaving 17 bases between them. This CDR3 has 17 residues. The CDR3 region is CASSRGLSQFSYNEQFF. The CDR3 coding sequence is TGCGCCAGCAGCCGAGGGTTGTCCCAATTCTCCTACAATGAGCAGTTCTTC. Supplemented by reference TRBV5-1 and TRBJ2-1, the full variable domain reads KAGVTQTPRYLIKTRGQQVTLSCSPISGHRSVSWYQQTPGQGLQFLFEYFSETQRNKGNFPGRFSGRQFSNSRSEMNVSTLELGDSALYLCASSRGLSQFSYNEQFFGPGTRLTVL.